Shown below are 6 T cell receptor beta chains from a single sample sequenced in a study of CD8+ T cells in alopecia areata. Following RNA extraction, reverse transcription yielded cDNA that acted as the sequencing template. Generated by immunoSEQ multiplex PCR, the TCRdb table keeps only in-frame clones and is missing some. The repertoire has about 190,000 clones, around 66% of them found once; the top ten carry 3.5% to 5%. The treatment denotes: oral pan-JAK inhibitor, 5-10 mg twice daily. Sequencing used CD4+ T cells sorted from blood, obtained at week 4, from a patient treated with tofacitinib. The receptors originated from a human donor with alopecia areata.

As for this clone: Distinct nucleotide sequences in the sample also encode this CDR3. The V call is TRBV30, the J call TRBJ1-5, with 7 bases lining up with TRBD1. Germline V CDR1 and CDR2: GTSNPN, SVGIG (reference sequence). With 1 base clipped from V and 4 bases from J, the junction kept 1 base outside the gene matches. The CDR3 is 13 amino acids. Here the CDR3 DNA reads TGTGCCTGGAGTGCCAGGGGGAATCAGCCCCAGCATTTT. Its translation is CAWSARGNQPQHF. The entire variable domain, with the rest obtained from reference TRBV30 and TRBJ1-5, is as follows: SQTIHQWPATLVQPVGSPLSLECTVEGTSNPNLYWYRQAAGRGLQLLFYSVGIGQISSEVPQNLSASRPQDRQFILSSKKLLLSDSGFYLCAWSARGNQPQHFGDGTRLSIL.

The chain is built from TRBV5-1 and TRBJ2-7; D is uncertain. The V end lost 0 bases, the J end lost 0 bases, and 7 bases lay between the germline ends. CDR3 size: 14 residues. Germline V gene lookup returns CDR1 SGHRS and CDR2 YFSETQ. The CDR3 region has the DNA TGCGCCAGCAGCTTGGTTGGCAGCTCCTACGAGCAGTACTTC. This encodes CASSLVGSSYEQYF.

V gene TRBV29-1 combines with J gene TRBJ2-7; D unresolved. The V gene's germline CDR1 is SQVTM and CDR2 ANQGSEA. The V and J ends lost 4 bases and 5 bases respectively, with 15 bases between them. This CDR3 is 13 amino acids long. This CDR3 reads CSVVGPRRHEQYF. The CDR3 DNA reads TGCAGCGTTGTTGGACCCCGACGACACGAGCAGTACTTC.

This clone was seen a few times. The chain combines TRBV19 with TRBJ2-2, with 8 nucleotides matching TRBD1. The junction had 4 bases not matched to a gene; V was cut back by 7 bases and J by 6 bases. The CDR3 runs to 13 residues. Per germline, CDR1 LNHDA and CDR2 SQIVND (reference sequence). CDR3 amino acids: CASIGTGPGELFF. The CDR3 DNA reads TGTGCCAGTATTGGGACAGGCCCCGGGGAGCTGTTTTTT. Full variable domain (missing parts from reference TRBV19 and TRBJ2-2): DGGITQSPKYLFRKEGQNVTLSCEQNLNHDAMYWYRQDPGQGLRLIYYSQIVNDFQKGDIAEGYSVSREKKESFPLTVTSAQKNPTAFYLCASIGTGPGELFFGEGSRLTVL.

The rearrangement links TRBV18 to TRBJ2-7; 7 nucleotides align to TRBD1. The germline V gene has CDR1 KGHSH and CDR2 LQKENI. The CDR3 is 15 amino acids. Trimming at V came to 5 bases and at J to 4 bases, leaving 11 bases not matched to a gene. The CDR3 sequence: CASSSLDRVEYEQYF. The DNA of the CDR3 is TGTGCCAGCTCATCCCTTGACAGGGTTGAGTACGAGCAGTACTTC.

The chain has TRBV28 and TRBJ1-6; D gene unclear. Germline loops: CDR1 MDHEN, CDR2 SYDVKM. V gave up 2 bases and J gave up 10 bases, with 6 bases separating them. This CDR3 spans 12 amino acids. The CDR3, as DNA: TGTGCCAGCAGTTTAAACTTATCACCCCTCCACTTT. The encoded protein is CASSLNLSPLHF.